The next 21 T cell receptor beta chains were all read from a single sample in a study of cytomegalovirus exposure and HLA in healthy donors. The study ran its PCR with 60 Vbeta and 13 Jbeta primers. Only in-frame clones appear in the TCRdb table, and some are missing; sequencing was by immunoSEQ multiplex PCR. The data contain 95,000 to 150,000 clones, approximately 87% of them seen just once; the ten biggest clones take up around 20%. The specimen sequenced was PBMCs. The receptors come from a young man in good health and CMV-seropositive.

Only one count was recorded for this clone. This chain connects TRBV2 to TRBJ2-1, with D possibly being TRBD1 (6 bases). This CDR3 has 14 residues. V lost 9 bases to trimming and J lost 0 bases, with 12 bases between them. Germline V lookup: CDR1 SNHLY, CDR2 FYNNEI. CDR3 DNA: TGTGCCAGGAGGACAGCTAGCTCCTACAATGAGCAGTTCTTC. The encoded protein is CARRTASSYNEQFF.

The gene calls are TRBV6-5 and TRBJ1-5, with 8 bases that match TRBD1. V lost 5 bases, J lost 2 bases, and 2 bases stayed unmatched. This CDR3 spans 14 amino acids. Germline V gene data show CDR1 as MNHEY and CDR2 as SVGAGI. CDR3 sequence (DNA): TGTGCCAGCAGTCAGGGACAGGGCAATCAGCCCCAGCATTTT. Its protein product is CASSQGQGNQPQHF.

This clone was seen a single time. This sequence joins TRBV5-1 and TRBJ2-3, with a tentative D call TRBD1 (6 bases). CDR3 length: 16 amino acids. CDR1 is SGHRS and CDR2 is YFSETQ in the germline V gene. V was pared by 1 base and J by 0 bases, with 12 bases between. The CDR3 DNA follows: TGCGCCAGCAGCTTGTCGCCTGGACAGAGCACAGATACGCAGTATTTT. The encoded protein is CASSLSPGQSTDTQYF. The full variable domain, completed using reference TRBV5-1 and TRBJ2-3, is KAGVTQTPRYLIKTRGQQVTLSCSPISGHRSVSWYQQTPGQGLQFLFEYFSETQRNKGNFPGRFSGRQFSNSRSEMNVSTLELGDSALYLCASSLSPGQSTDTQYFGPGTRLTVL.

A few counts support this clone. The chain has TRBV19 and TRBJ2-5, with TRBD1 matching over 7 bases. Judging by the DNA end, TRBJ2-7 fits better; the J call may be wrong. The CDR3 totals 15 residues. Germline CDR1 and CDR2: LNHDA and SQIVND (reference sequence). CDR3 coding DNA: TGTGCCAGTAGTATCAAGATCACGACAGGGCACGAGCAGTACTTC. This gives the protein CASSIKITTGHEQYF.

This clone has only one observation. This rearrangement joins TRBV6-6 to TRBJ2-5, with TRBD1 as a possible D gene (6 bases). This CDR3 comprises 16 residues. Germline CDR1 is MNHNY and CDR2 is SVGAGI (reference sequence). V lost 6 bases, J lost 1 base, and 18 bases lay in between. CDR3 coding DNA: TGTGCCAGCAGCCCCCACCCTGGGGGCCCCCAAGAGACCCAGTACTTC. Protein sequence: CASSPHPGGPQETQYF.

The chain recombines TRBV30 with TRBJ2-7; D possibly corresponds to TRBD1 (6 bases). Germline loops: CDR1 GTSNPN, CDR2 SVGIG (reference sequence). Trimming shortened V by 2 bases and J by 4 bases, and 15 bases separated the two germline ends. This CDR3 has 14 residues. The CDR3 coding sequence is TGTGCCTGGAGTCCCCCGGTAGGGGGTTACGAGCAGTACTTC. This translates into CAWSPPVGGYEQYF.

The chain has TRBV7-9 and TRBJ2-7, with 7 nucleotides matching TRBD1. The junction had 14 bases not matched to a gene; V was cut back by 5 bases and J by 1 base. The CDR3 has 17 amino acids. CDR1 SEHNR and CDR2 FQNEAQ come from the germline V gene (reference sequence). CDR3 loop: CASSGPLETGSSYEQYF. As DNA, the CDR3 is TGTGCCAGCAGCGGGCCCCTAGAGACAGGGTCATCCTACGAGCAGTACTTC.

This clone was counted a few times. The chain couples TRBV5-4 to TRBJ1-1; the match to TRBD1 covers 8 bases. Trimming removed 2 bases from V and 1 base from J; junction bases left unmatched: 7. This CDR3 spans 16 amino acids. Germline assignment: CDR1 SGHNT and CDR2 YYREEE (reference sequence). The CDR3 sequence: CASSLGTGTKNTEAFF. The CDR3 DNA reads TGTGCCAGCAGCTTAGGGACAGGAACAAAGAACACTGAAGCTTTCTTT.

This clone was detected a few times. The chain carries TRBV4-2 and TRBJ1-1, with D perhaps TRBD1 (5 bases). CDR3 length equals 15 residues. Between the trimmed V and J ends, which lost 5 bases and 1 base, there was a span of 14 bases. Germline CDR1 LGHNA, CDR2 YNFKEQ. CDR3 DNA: TGTGCCAGCAGCTTCCGGGGGGGAGGGAACACTGAAGCTTTCTTT. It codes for CASSFRGGGNTEAFF.

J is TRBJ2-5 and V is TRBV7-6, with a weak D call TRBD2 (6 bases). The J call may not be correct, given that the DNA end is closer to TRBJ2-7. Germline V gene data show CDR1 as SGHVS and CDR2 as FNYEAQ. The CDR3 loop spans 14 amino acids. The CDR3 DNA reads TGTGCCAGCAGCTTGGGCTCGGGGAGGAACGAGCAGTACTTC. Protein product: CASSLGSGRNEQYF.

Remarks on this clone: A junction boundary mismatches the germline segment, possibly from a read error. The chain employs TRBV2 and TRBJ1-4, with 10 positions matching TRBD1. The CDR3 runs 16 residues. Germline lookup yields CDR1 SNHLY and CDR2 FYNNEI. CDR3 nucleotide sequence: TGTGCCAGCAGGGAAGGGACAGGGGCGAATAATGAAAAACTGTTTTTT. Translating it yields CASREGTGANNEKLFF.

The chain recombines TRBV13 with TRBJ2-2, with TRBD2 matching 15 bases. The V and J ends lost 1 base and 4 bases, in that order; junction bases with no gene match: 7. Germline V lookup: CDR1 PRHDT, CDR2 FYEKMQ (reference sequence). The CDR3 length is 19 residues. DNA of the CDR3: TGTGCCAGCAGCTTAGAAGGGACTAGCGGGGGGAAAGCCACCGGGGAGCTGTTTTTT. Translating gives CASSLEGTSGGKATGELFF. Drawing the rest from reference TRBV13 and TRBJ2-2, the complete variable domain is AAGVIQSPRHLIKEKRETATLKCYPIPRHDTVYWYQQGPGQDPQFLISFYEKMQSDKGSIPDRFSAQQFSDYHSELNMSSLELGDSALYFCASSLEGTSGGKATGELFFGEGSRLTVL.

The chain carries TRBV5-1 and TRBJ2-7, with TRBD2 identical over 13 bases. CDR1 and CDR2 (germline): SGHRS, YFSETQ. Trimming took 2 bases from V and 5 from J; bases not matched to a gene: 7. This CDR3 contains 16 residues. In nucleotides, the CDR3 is TGCGCCAGCAGCTTCCGGACTAGCGGGGGCCGGAACGAGCAGTACTTC. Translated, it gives CASSFRTSGGRNEQYF.

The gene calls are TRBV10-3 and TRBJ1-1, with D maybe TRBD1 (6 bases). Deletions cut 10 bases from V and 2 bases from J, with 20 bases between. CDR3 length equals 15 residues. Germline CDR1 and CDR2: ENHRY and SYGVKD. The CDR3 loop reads CATSGAGVKNTEAFF. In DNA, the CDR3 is TGTGCCACCTCTGGGGCAGGGGTGAAAAACACTGAAGCTTTCTTT.

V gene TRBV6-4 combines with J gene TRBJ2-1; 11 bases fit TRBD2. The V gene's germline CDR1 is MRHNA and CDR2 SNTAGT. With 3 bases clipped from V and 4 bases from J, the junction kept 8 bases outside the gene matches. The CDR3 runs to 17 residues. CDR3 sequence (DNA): TGTGCCAGCAGTGAAACGGAGACTAGCGGGGTTTACAATGAGCAGTTCTTC. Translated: CASSETETSGVYNEQFF.

In DNA, the CDR3 is TGTGCCAGCAGCTTAGATTACGGGGGGGCCGGAGAGCAGTACTTC. Its protein is CASSLDYGGAGEQYF. The genes are TRBV11-2 and TRBJ2-7, with TRBD2 matching 8 bases. The CDR3 loop spans 15 amino acids. V trimming: 0 bases; J trimming: 7 bases; junction bases outside the gene matches: 8. Per the germline V gene, CDR1 is SGHAT and CDR2 is FQNNGV.

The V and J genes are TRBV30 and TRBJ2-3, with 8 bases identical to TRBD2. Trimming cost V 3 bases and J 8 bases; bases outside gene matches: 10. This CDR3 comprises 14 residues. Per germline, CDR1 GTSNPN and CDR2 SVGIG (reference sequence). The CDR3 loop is CAWSPGTRSSTQYF. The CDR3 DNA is TGTGCCTGGAGCCCCGGGACTAGGTCCTCTACGCAGTATTTT.

The CDR3 DNA follows: TGTGCCACCAGCAGATCCGGGGGGGCGTTAAATGAGCAGTTCTTC. As protein: CATSRSGGALNEQFF. The chain uses TRBV15 and TRBJ2-1; 8 nucleotides align to TRBD2. The length of the CDR3 is 15 residues. J lost 7 bases, V lost 2 bases, and 7 bases had no gene match. CDR1 is LNHNV, CDR2 YYDKDF, per germline (reference sequence).

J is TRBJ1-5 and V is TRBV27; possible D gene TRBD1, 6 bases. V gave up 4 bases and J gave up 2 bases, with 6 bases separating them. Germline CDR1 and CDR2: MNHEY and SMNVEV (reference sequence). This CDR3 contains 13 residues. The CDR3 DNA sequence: TGTGCCAGCAGTTCAGGGGGCAATCAGCCCCAGCATTTT. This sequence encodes CASSSGGNQPQHF.

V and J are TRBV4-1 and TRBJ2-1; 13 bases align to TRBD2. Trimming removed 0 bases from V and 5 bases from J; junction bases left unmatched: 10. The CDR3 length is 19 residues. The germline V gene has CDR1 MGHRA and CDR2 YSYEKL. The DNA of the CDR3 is TGCGCCAGCAGCCAAGATCCCCCCTTTACTAGCGGGGGGGACAATGAGCAGTTCTTC. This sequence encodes CASSQDPPFTSGGDNEQFF.

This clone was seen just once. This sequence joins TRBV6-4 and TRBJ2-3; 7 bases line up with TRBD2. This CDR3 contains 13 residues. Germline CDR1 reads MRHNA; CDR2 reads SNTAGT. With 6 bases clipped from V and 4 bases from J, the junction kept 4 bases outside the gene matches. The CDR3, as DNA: TGTGCCAGCAGAGACGGGGGGTCAGATACGCAGTATTTT. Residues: CASRDGGSDTQYF.